This TCR beta chain was sequenced in a study of OX40 agonist ivuxolimab in advanced cancers. About the investigation overall: Ivuxolimab was a fully human IgG2 agonistic monoclonal antibody targeting the costimulatory receptor OX40 (CD134). Intravenous ivuxolimab was administered to patients every 2 weeks at six dose levels: 0.01, 0.1, 0.3, 1.5, 3 and 10 mg/kg. Among the 50 to 55 dose-escalation patients, about 20 had hepatocellular carcinoma, 15 or so melanoma, 9 renal cell carcinoma and 9 head and neck cancer. A male proportion of roughly 85% and a mean age of around 60 years, ranging from roughly 20 to 80, were recorded for the dose-escalation cohort. Patients were allowed to have had prior anti-PD-1, anti-PD-L1 or anti-CTLA-4 therapy, and more than 35% of the dose-escalation patients had been treated with checkpoint inhibitors. Partial responses were achieved by three dose-escalation patients, of whom one had hepatocellular carcinoma and two had cutaneous melanoma. Peripheral TCRbeta sequencing was intended to test whether TCR sequence diversity was altered and clonal T-cell expansion was caused by ivuxolimab. The paper covers the monotherapy dose-escalation part of the phase I ivuxolimab trial, which included N ≈ 50 patients.

The trial excluded patients who had a history of autoimmune disease or were on systemic immunosuppression. In every dose cohort, peripheral blood was drawn for TCR sequencing at baseline, cycle 4 day 1, and cycle 7 day 1. Samples came from an open-label, multicenter, first-in-human phase I dose-escalation trial of ivuxolimab. Adults with locally advanced or metastatic melanoma, renal cell, hepatocellular, or head and neck squamous cell carcinoma were enrolled in the trial. Before TCR sequencing, CD4+ and CD8+ T cells were separately sorted from peripheral blood. General conclusions and limits of the study: Low levels of normalized T-cell clonal expansion were also seen in some patients who did not respond. Clonal expansion of both CD4+ and CD8+ blood T cells was observed from baseline to week 6 at doses 0.1 to 3.0 mg/kg. The antigen specificity of the peripheral T cells that underwent clonal expansion was not determined. After ivuxolimab, expanded clones were on average more numerous among CD8+ T cells than among CD4+ T cells. Partial responders in the 0.1-3.0 mg/kg groups had among the lowest normalized peripheral clonal expansion, especially among CD8+ T cells.

V drops 0 bases and J drops 8 bases, leaving 23 bases in between. CDR1 and CDR2 are drawn from the germline V gene: MGHRA, YSYEKL. The cysteine opens and the phenylalanine closes a CDR3 of 18 amino acids. CDR3 DNA is the only sequence kept; it has 54 bases, read in frame from the first base. Genomic DNA was isolated from the sorted cells so that the TCRbeta CDR3 region could be sequenced. The immunoSEQ Assay was used to sequence the TCRbeta CDR3 regions. In its TCRdb copy, this immuneACCESS table keeps in-frame sequences only and misses some clones. Where compared with another copy, unresolved V genes explain less than half of these, and the others have no known cause. The sample table records some 25,000 clones; approximately 79% of these occur just once. The ten top clones hold 29% of the sample. This clone is assessed as medium-sized (0.01 to 0.1%). It has no known antigen specificity. No per-base quality is available; no much larger clone lies one base away.

The sequencing here drew on CD4+ or CD8+ T cells sorted from blood, taken in a trial of the OX40 agonist ivuxolimab. The source of this sequence is an adult with an advanced solid tumor such as melanoma, head and neck, liver or kidney cancer. In this chain, TRBV4-1 is recombined with TRBJ2-1, with TRBD2 tentatively as D gene (6 bases match). The sequenced DNA: TGCGCCAGCAGCCAAGATGGGGTGGAGGGCCTCTCCCGCGATGAGCAGTTCTTC. Its translation is CASSQDGVEGLSRDEQFF.